These 20 T cell receptor beta chains share one sample of origin, sequenced in a study of radiation and T cells in renal cell carcinoma (dated by TCRdb to 2020 to 2021). The method behind the library was the immunoSEQ multiplex PCR assay. In its TCRdb copy, this immuneACCESS table keeps in-frame sequences only and misses some clones. Where compared with another copy, unresolved V genes explain less than half of these, and the others have no known cause. Within this sample are approximately 140,000 clones, with roughly 83% of them counted one time only. The ten largest make up 20% to 25% of the sample. Taken with the paper, the label for time point translates to: baseline pretreatment blood. The treatment or condition tag for this specimen amounts to: 15 Gy SBRT to primary tumor, nephrectomy 4 weeks later. Sequenced here: blood, sampled from a patient whose treatment included radiotherapy and nephrectomy. The receptors were gathered from a woman aged 50 to 60 with renal cell carcinoma.

The V call is TRBV7-9, the J call TRBJ2-3, with TRBD1 matching over 8 bases. The V gene end was trimmed by 8 bases and the J gene end by 3 bases; junction bases not matched to a gene: 16. The CDR3 length is 17 residues. The germline gives CDR1 SEHNR, CDR2 FQNEAQ (reference sequence). The CDR3 spells CASPPSQGARATDTQYF. The CDR3 coding sequence is TGTGCCAGCCCCCCAAGCCAGGGGGCGAGAGCGACAGATACGCAGTATTTT.

This sequence joins TRBV18 and TRBJ1-2; 10 bases fit TRBD1. Looked up from germline, CDR1 is KGHSH and CDR2 is LQKENI. The CDR3 extends over 15 amino acids. V was pared by 2 bases and J by 4 bases, with 4 bases of the junction left unmatched. As DNA, the CDR3 is TGTGCCAGCTCACCAGCGGGACAGGGGCTCTATGGCTACACCTTC. Translating it yields CASSPAGQGLYGYTF.

The V and J genes are TRBV4-1 and TRBJ1-2; no firm D call. Germline V lookup: CDR1 MGHRA, CDR2 YSYEKL. V lost 4 bases and J lost 0, with 15 bases in between. The CDR3 is 16 amino acids. The CDR3 nucleotides are TGCGCCAGCAGCCCTGGGAAGGGAGAACCTAACTATGGCTACACCTTC. This gives the protein CASSPGKGEPNYGYTF.

In its sample, this clone was seen a few times. This sequence joins TRBV15 and TRBJ1-5; tentative D call: TRBD1 (5 bases). The V gene lost 8 bases and the J gene lost 0 bases, with 17 bases spanning the gap. The CDR3 loop spans 16 amino acids. The germline CDR1 and CDR2 sequences are LNHNV and YYDKDF (reference sequence). In DNA form, the CDR3 reads TGTGCCACCGCACGAGACAGCTCCCATAGCAATCAGCCCCAGCATTTT. It is translated as CATARDSSHSNQPQHF.

The J gene is TRBJ1-1, the V gene TRBV5-1; perhaps TRBD1 as D (5 bases). This CDR3 is built from 13 residues. The V gene lost 4 bases and the J gene lost 7 bases, with 14 bases spanning the gap. Germline V gene lookup returns CDR1 SGHRS and CDR2 YFSETQ. The CDR3, as DNA: TGCGCCAGCAGCGCAGGGACGCCGAATGAAGCTTTCTTT. Amino acid sequence: CASSAGTPNEAFF.

This clone was recorded a few times. CDR3 sequence reads: CASNKRGISQFF. CDR3 bases: TGTGCCAGTAACAAACGAGGGATTTCGCAGTTCTTC. The chain links TRBV19 to TRBJ2-1; TRBD2 is a possible D gene (5 bases). The V end lost 7 bases, the J end lost 12 bases, and 16 bases lay between the germline ends. The CDR3 has 12 amino acids. The germline gives CDR1 LNHDA, CDR2 SQIVND (reference sequence).

The V call is TRBV5-1, the J call TRBJ2-3, with a weak D call TRBD2 (6 bases). The CDR3 is made up of 14 amino acids. CDR1 and CDR2 from the germline V gene are SGHRS and YFSETQ. Trimming pared 3 bases from V and 0 bases from J, leaving 8 bases between. The CDR3 nucleotides read TGCGCCAGCAGCTCTGGGACTAGCACAGATACGCAGTATTTT. Protein product: CASSSGTSTDTQYF.

The J gene is TRBJ1-2, the V gene TRBV5-4; D ambiguous. The V end lost 1 base, the J end lost 8 bases, and 12 bases lay between the germline ends. Per germline, CDR1 SGHNT and CDR2 YYREEE (reference sequence). The CDR3 contains 13 residues. CDR3 sequence reads: CASSLPTYGGYTF. The DNA for the CDR3 is TGTGCCAGCAGCTTGCCCACATATGGGGGCTACACCTTC.

V gene TRBV2 combines with J gene TRBJ2-7; D might be TRBD2 (5 bases). The germline gives CDR1 SNHLY, CDR2 FYNNEI. This CDR3 spans 13 amino acids. The V gene lost 4 bases and the J gene lost 5 bases, with 12 bases spanning the gap. Here the CDR3 reads CASSATSYHEQYF. CDR3 sequence (DNA): TGTGCCAGCAGTGCCACTAGTTACCACGAGCAGTACTTC.

This clone appeared a few times. The gene calls are TRBV5-1 and TRBJ2-7; 11 bases agree with TRBD1. The CDR3 totals 15 residues. Looked up from germline, CDR1 is SGHRS and CDR2 is YFSETQ. After removal of 4 bases from V and 5 bases from J, the junction contained 8 bases not matched to a gene. The CDR3 nucleotides are TGCGCCAGCAGCAGGGGACAGGGGGTAGTCGACGAGCAGTACTTC. This encodes CASSRGQGVVDEQYF.

The chain uses TRBV10-3 and TRBJ1-5; a possible D gene is TRBD1 (5 bases). CDR1 and CDR2 (germline): ENHRY, SYGVKD. The CDR3 has 12 amino acids. The germline V and J ends were trimmed by 6 bases and 6 bases, with 9 bases remaining between them. CDR3 DNA: TGTGCCATCAGCCAGGGCCTTCAGCCCCAGCATTTT. Its protein product is CAISQGLQPQHF.

This rearrangement joins TRBV27 to TRBJ2-7; 12 nucleotides line up with TRBD1. Germline lookup yields CDR1 MNHEY and CDR2 SMNVEV (reference sequence). This CDR3 spans 16 amino acids. J was trimmed by 4 bases and V by 1 base; bases with no gene match: 5. The CDR3 sequence: CASSLLGDRGRYEQYF. The CDR3 coding sequence is TGTGCCAGCAGTTTATTGGGGGACAGGGGGCGATACGAGCAGTACTTC.

This clone turned up a few times. The J gene is TRBJ1-2, the V gene TRBV30; D unclear. CDR3 length: 13 residues. Germline CDR1 and CDR2: GTSNPN and SVGIG (reference sequence). The V and J ends lost 0 bases and 4 bases respectively, with 9 bases between them. In DNA form, the CDR3 reads TGTGCCTGGAGTGTAGCCCAGCCCTATGGCTACACCTTC. It is translated as CAWSVAQPYGYTF.

The gene calls are TRBV28 and TRBJ2-3; the D gene is possibly TRBD2 (5 bases). Per germline, CDR1 MDHEN and CDR2 SYDVKM. The V gene lost 2 bases and the J gene lost 2 bases, with 8 bases spanning the gap. This CDR3 region has 14 residues. The CDR3 bases are TGTGCCAGCAGTTTAAGAGGGAACACAGATACGCAGTATTTT. Translating it yields CASSLRGNTDTQYF.

The V call is TRBV30, the J call TRBJ2-1; D possibly corresponds to TRBD1 (6 bases). V lost 0 bases, J lost 7 bases, and 10 bases lay in between. The CDR3 extends over 13 amino acids. In germline, CDR1 is GTSNPN, CDR2 SVGIG (reference sequence). DNA for the CDR3: TGTGCCTGGAGTGTACAGGGAAAGAATGAGCAGTTCTTC. The encoded protein is CAWSVQGKNEQFF.

The chain recombines TRBV28 with TRBJ2-5; D is possibly TRBD1 or TRBD2 (5 bases each). Germline CDR1 MDHEN, CDR2 SYDVKM. V lost 6 bases to trimming and J lost 5 bases, with 16 bases between them. The CDR3 contains 14 residues. The CDR3 sequence is CASRGTIQEETQYF. In DNA form, the CDR3 reads TGTGCCAGCAGGGGGACGATCCAGGAGGAGACCCAGTACTTC.

V is TRBV9 and J is TRBJ1-1; D is ambiguous. Trimming removed 0 bases from V and 3 bases from J, with 9 bases in between. This CDR3 is built from 14 residues. Germline CDR1 SGDLS, CDR2 YYNGEE. The DNA for the CDR3 is TGTGCCAGCAGCGTAGATTACGGACACACTGAAGCTTTCTTT. Encoded protein: CASSVDYGHTEAFF.

This chain links TRBV4-3 with TRBJ2-1; TRBD2 might be the D (6 bases). The length of the CDR3 is 14 residues. The germline CDR1 and CDR2 sequences are LGHNA and YSLEER. Trimming took off 0 bases at V and 7 bases at J, with 10 bases between the two ends. DNA for the CDR3: TGCGCCAGCAGCCAAGATGGAGGGCTAAATGAGCAGTTCTTC. Translated: CASSQDGGLNEQFF.

V is TRBV27 and J is TRBJ1-2, with a tentative D call TRBD1 (5 bases). From germline, CDR1 is MNHEY and CDR2 SMNVEV (reference sequence). This CDR3 is 12 amino acids long. Trimming removed 6 bases from V and 7 bases from J, with 12 bases in between. Here the CDR3 DNA reads TGTGCCAGCAGCCCCGGGACTTTTGGCTACACCTTC. Its protein is CASSPGTFGYTF.

The chain uses TRBV4-3 and TRBJ2-2; TRBD1 might be the D (7 bases). Germline loops: CDR1 LGHNA, CDR2 YSLEER. The CDR3 is 16 residues long. Trimming shortened V by 1 base and J by 4 bases, and 13 bases separated the two germline ends. The CDR3 DNA reads TGCGCCAGCAGCCAAGTGTGGGGGGACAGCACCGGGGAGCTGTTTTTT. Protein product: CASSQVWGDSTGELFF.